This TCR beta chain comes out of a study of T cell repertoires in cytomegalovirus infection (dated by TCRdb to the late 2010s). In the study overall: Donor HLA type was relevant to the analysis, because carriage of CMV infection together with the matching HLA type was indicated by public TCR beta signatures. What the research found in general, with its limitations: In both this cohort and an independent cohort of 352 donors, the cumulative frequency of public TCR beta family members distinguished carriers of CMV infection plus the relevant HLA type. In the ex vivo response, HLA-C-restricted CMV-specific TCR beta clonotypes were dominant, and in two of eight donors the single most frequent clonotype came from this HLA-C-restricted group.

This clonotype was detected only a few times. Its antigen is currently not known. No much larger clone exists at a distance of one base, and base qualities are not known. The instrument given in TCRdb is Illumina HiSeq 1500. TCRdb passed the public sequencing reads through fastp at Q25 and MiXCR, retaining productive beta sequences. Rows are combined by CDR3 protein, so each entry shows the most common genes and DNA. This sample gives 630,000 or so distinct CDR3 sequences in total; approximately 24% of them show up just once. The ten largest account for 7% to 9% of the sample. There are 15 amino acids in the CDR3, from cysteine to phenylalanine inclusive. The kept DNA is CDR3 alone, 45 bases in frame from the first base. The junction shows trimming of 4 bases on V and 3 bases on J, and the gene matches do not reach 5 bases of it. Looking up the germline V gene yields CDR1 SNHLY and CDR2 FYNNEI.

The sequence is built from TRBV2 and TRBJ1-5; a stretch of 8 junction bases matches TRBD1. The sequencing sample was made of CD8+ T cells from PBMCs. The origin of this receptor is a human donor in good health (CMV status not recorded). Some clones in this sample may be carry-over from other donors' samples. Here the CDR3 is given as CASSVSGGLNQPQHF. In nucleotides, the sequence is TGTGCCAGCAGTGTCTCAGGGGGCCTCAATCAGCCCCAGCATTTT.